The present entry profiles one T cell receptor (beta chain) with its context. What it recognizes is unknown. In the PCR, 60 Vbeta and 13 Jbeta primers were used. The table came from immunoSEQ multiplex PCR; TCRdb's copy has only in-frame clones and leaves some out. The table lists around 130,000 clones, more than 70% of them singletons. The data originate from a study of cytomegalovirus exposure and HLA in healthy donors. Overall study findings and caveats: Productive rates of about 87% or about 30% were seen for most TCR beta V segments in an earlier analysis. TCR beta chains numbering about 160 were designated cytomegalovirus-associated. Rare sequences made up most TCRs, while some public TCRs were found in many donors.

The ends were cut back, 5 bases at V and 0 bases at J, with 13 bases in the middle. CDR1 and CDR2 (germline): SEHNR, FQNEAQ (reference sequence). The CDR3 totals 15 residues. Sequencing was performed on PBMCs. The chain recombines TRBV7-9 with TRBJ1-1; D possibly corresponds to TRBD1 (5 bases). The sequence was collected from a woman in her sixties or seventies in good health and CMV-seronegative. The chain's CDR3 is CASSPWTLMNTEAFF. The CDR3 nucleotides read TGTGCCAGCAGCCCCTGGACACTCATGAACACTGAAGCTTTCTTT. The variable domain in full, with the rest retrieved from reference TRBV7-9 and TRBJ1-1, is DTGVSQNPRHKITKRGQNVTFRCDPISEHNRLYWYRQTLGQGPEFLTYFQNEAQLEKSRLLSDRFSAERPKGSFSTLEIQRTEQGDSAMYLCASSPWTLMNTEAFFGQGTRLTVV.